Following are 18 T cell receptor beta chains from one sample sequenced in a study of vaccination and CD4 T cells after COVID-19 (dated by TCRdb to between 2021 and 2024). In the paper's terms, the treatment or condition label means: approximately 11-day PBMC culture with coronavirus spike peptide pools or control peptides (ViraFEST assay). The library was generated by PCR. Instrument used: Illumina iSeq 100. At the Johns Hopkins FTIC core, DNA from the cultured CD4+ T cells underwent TCR sequencing with the Oncomine TCR Beta short-read assay. In TCRdb, the public reads were trimmed at Q25 with fastp and aligned with MiXCR, with productive beta chains retained. Entries that share a CDR3 protein sequence are merged under the most common genes and DNA. The sample records approximately 25,000 distinct CDR3 sequences, about three fifths of which are singletons. Together, the top ten hold 7.8% of the sample.

What these receptors recognize is not known. Sequenced sample: CD4+ T cells from blood, cultured in vitro. All receptors derive from a human donor who had recovered from COVID-19.

V usage is TRBV19 and J usage is TRBJ2-2; D gene ambiguous. The CDR3 loop spans 14 amino acids. CDR1 is LNHDA, CDR2 SQIVND, per germline (reference sequence). Trimming stripped 4 bases from V and 5 bases from J, with 11 bases between. As DNA, the CDR3 is TGTGCCAGTAGTAGCGGTGGGCGGACCGGGGAGCTGTTTTTT. It encodes CASSSGGRTGELFF.

This clonotype was seen more than once but under ten times. V is TRBV20-1 and J is TRBJ1-2; D is perhaps TRBD1 (6 bases). Germline V gene data show CDR1 as DFQATT and CDR2 as SNEGSKA (reference sequence). The CDR3 is 13 residues long. Between the trimmed V and J ends, which lost 5 bases and 5 bases, there was a span of 15 bases. CDR3 sequence: CSAASSGVYGYTF. CDR3 sequence (DNA): TGCAGTGCTGCATCGTCAGGGGTGTATGGCTACACCTTC.

V is TRBV10-3 and J is TRBJ1-1; D is possibly TRBD1 (5 bases). The CDR3 sequence is 14 residues long. Between the trimmed V and J ends, which lost 7 bases and 5 bases, there was a span of 17 bases. CDR1 is ENHRY, CDR2 SYGVKD, per germline. This CDR3 reads CAIKSPGMVTEAFF. For the CDR3, the DNA is TGTGCCATCAAATCACCAGGGATGGTTACTGAAGCTTTCTTT.

The chain carries TRBV6-1 and TRBJ1-2; tentatively, D is TRBD1 (5 bases). The CDR3 extends over 12 amino acids. V shed 5 bases and J shed 4 bases, with 8 bases lying between them. CDR1 is MNHNS, CDR2 SASEGT, per germline. Written as DNA, the CDR3 is TGTGCCAGCAGTACGGACACCTATGGCTACACCTTC. It is translated as CASSTDTYGYTF.

CDR3 protein: CASSIAGFSNQPQHF. CDR3 coding DNA: TGTGCCAGTAGTATAGCGGGGTTCAGCAATCAGCCCCAGCATTTT. This chain uses TRBV19 with TRBJ1-5; D is undetermined. The CDR3 consists of 15 residues. V lost 1 base to trimming and J lost 1 base, with 8 bases between them. Looked up from germline, CDR1 is LNHDA and CDR2 is SQIVND (reference sequence).

This rearrangement joins TRBV19 to TRBJ2-7; 7 nucleotides match TRBD2. With 5 bases clipped from V and 0 bases from J, the junction kept 7 bases outside the gene matches. Germline CDR1 LNHDA, CDR2 SQIVND (reference sequence). The CDR3 covers 15 residues. This CDR3 reads CASSPPGLPSYEQYF. CDR3 DNA sequence: TGTGCCAGTAGTCCCCCGGGACTACCCTCCTACGAGCAGTACTTC.

The chain combines TRBV18 with TRBJ1-1, with D unresolved. The CDR3 is 13 amino acids. Germline V gene sequence: CDR1 KGHSH, CDR2 LQKENI. V dropped 3 bases and J dropped 5 bases, with 10 bases sitting between them. As DNA, the CDR3 is TGTGCCAGCTCACCTCGGGGAGAAACTGAAGCTTTCTTT. Protein product: CASSPRGETEAFF.

The chain employs TRBV6-1 and TRBJ1-6; 9 bases fit TRBD1. The CDR3 extends over 15 amino acids. The junction had 10 bases not matched to a gene; V was cut back by 6 bases and J by 10 bases. Germline-derived CDR1 and CDR2 are MNHNS and SASEGT. The CDR3 sequence: CASSHRDRVESPLHF. CDR3 nucleotide sequence: TGTGCCAGCAGCCACCGGGACAGGGTGGAGTCACCCCTCCACTTT.

Only a few counts were recorded for this clonotype. The rearrangement uses TRBV27 and TRBJ1-6; a weak D match, TRBD1 (5 bases). The germline gives CDR1 MNHEY, CDR2 SMNVEV (reference sequence). CDR3 size: 15 residues. Trimming stripped 2 bases from V and 10 bases from J, with 15 bases between. The CDR3 spells CASSLRAGVPSPLHF. The CDR3 coding sequence is TGTGCCAGCAGTTTAAGGGCGGGGGTACCATCACCCCTCCACTTT.

The chain couples TRBV28 to TRBJ1-5, with D possibly matching TRBD1 (5 bases). Germline-derived CDR1 and CDR2 are MDHEN and SYDVKM. V was shortened by 8 bases and J by 5 bases, with 16 bases between the two germline ends. The CDR3 runs to 14 residues. The CDR3 loop is CASVASPGDQPQHF. CDR3 coding DNA: TGTGCCAGCGTGGCGTCGCCGGGGGATCAGCCCCAGCATTTT.

The chain uses TRBV6-5 and TRBJ1-4; TRBD1 agrees at 8 bases. From germline, CDR1 is MNHEY and CDR2 SVGAGI. J was trimmed by 3 bases and V by 2 bases; bases with no gene match: 2. The CDR3 totals 15 residues. The CDR3: CASSYQGAANEKLFF. The CDR3, as DNA: TGTGCCAGCAGTTACCAGGGGGCAGCTAATGAAAAACTGTTTTTT.

The chain combines TRBV6-1 with TRBJ1-1, with D hard to call. The CDR3 contains 11 residues. Germline loops: CDR1 MNHNS, CDR2 SASEGT. V gave up 8 bases and J gave up 4 bases, with 8 bases separating them. The CDR3 spells CASLDSTEAFF. The CDR3 nucleotides are TGTGCCAGCCTAGATAGCACTGAAGCTTTCTTT.

As concerns this clonotype: The germline gene is not matched at one end of the junction; a read error may be the cause. The CDR3 DNA follows: TGCAGCGTTTCTGTAATCGGGCCCCCTGGCTACACTTTC. Its translation is CSVSVIGPPGYTF. The chain couples TRBV29-1 to TRBJ1-2; D unclear. The CDR3 runs 13 residues. Looked up from germline, CDR1 is SQVTM and CDR2 is ANQGSEA.

The rearrangement uses TRBV6-1 and TRBJ1-2; a possible D gene is TRBD1 (5 bases). Germline CDR1 reads MNHNS; CDR2 reads SASEGT. The CDR3 extends over 15 amino acids. V was pared by 5 bases and J by 4 bases, with 17 bases between. The CDR3 bases are TGTGCCAGCAGTCAGGACACCCGGCCCAGCTATGGCTACACCTTC. Translating it yields CASSQDTRPSYGYTF.

The chain links TRBV20-1 to TRBJ2-1; no clear D gene. This CDR3 has 11 amino acids. Germline V gives CDR1 DFQATT, CDR2 SNEGSKA (reference sequence). V was cut by 3 bases and J by 4 bases, with 4 bases left in between. CDR3 amino acids: CSARTYNEQFF. CDR3 coding DNA: TGCAGTGCTAGGACGTACAATGAGCAGTTCTTC.

The count of this clonotype is one. The chain carries TRBV7-9 and TRBJ2-7; unclear D gene. Trimming took 1 base from V and 9 from J, leaving 13 bases between them. Germline loops: CDR1 SEHNR, CDR2 FQNEAQ (reference sequence). This CDR3 has 13 residues. The chain's CDR3 is CASSLGYSIGQYF. The DNA of the CDR3 is TGTGCCAGCAGCTTAGGTTATTCCATTGGGCAGTACTTC.

The rearrangement uses TRBV7-2 and TRBJ1-2, with a weak D call TRBD1 (5 bases). The V end was cut by 1 base, the J end by 0 bases, with 9 bases between. This CDR3 is 15 amino acids long. Germline assignment: CDR1 SGHTA and CDR2 FQGNSA. As DNA, the CDR3 is TGTGCCAGCAGCTTAGGCCCAGGGACTAACTATGGCTACACCTTC. Protein product: CASSLGPGTNYGYTF. Complete variable domain (other parts from reference TRBV7-2 and TRBJ1-2): GAGVSQSPSNKVTEKGKDVELRCDPISGHTALYWYRQSLGQGLEFLIYFQGNSAPDKSGLPSDRFSAERTGGSVSTLTIQRTQQEDSAVYLCASSLGPGTNYGYTFGSGTRLTVV.

The V and J genes are TRBV6-1 and TRBJ2-5; D might be TRBD2 (5 bases). CDR1 MNHNS and CDR2 SASEGT come from the germline V gene. The CDR3 runs 15 residues. Trimming removed 8 bases at V and 2 bases at J, with 18 bases between. CDR3: CASLTDSGIQETQYF. CDR3 sequence (DNA): TGTGCCAGCCTAACGGACTCCGGGATACAAGAGACCCAGTACTTC.